The 17 T cell receptor beta chains in this list originate from one sample, sequenced in a study of blood T cell repertoires in COVID-19. The data were produced by immunoSEQ multiplex PCR, yet TCRdb's version contains in-frame clones alone and is incomplete. The table includes tens of thousands of clones, roughly 88% detected once. The sample was peripheral blood. The receptors come from a human donor in a cohort sampled during active COVID-19.

This clone was seen once. The V call is TRBV9, the J call TRBJ2-2; D is possibly TRBD2 (5 bases). Germline V gene data show CDR1 as SGDLS and CDR2 as YYNGEE. This CDR3 spans 16 amino acids. Trimming pared 2 bases from V and 4 bases from J, leaving 15 bases between. CDR3 DNA sequence: TGTGCCAGCAGCGTTAGCATTGGGGAGTCCACCGGGGAGCTGTTTTTT. Translation gives CASSVSIGESTGELFF.

CDR3 loop: CASSSSRDRAGANVLTF. CDR3 sequence (DNA): TGCGCCAGCAGCTCGTCCCGGGACAGGGCCGGGGCCAACGTCCTGACTTTC. This sequence joins TRBV5-1 and TRBJ2-6, with TRBD1 matching over 9 bases. The CDR3 sequence is 17 residues long. V was clipped by 3 bases and J by 4 bases; unmatched bases: 8. Germline lookup yields CDR1 SGHRS and CDR2 YFSETQ.

This clone appeared a single time. The chain links TRBV6-5 to TRBJ1-2; TRBD1 is a possible D gene (5 bases). Germline CDR1 and CDR2: MNHEY and SVGAGI. With 5 bases removed from V and 5 bases from J, the gap between germline ends came to 15 bases. The length of the CDR3 is 14 residues. CDR3 region: CASSTPGTVYGYTF. In DNA, the CDR3 is TGTGCCAGCAGTACCCCAGGGACTGTGTATGGCTACACCTTC.

The rearrangement joins TRBV5-6 to TRBJ2-3; 9 bases line up with TRBD1. Trimming removed 3 bases from V and 6 bases from J; junction bases left unmatched: 5. The germline gives CDR1 SGHDT, CDR2 YYEEEE. The CDR3 contains 14 residues. The CDR3 here is CASSSGTGSDTQYF. In DNA, the CDR3 is TGTGCCAGCAGCTCCGGGACAGGGAGTGATACGCAGTATTTT.

The rearrangement uses TRBV20-1 and TRBJ2-7, with D unclear. This CDR3 is built from 14 residues. CDR1 DFQATT and CDR2 SNEGSKA come from the germline V gene (reference sequence). V lost 3 bases, J lost 6 bases, and 18 bases lay in between. The CDR3 coding sequence is TGCAGTGCTAGTAGTCGGTCGCTAAGAGGCGAGCAGTACTTC. Translation: CSASSRSLRGEQYF.

This clone was counted once. The chain recombines TRBV11-2 with TRBJ2-5; possible D gene TRBD1, 6 bases. CDR3 length: 15 amino acids. V was pared by 7 bases and J by 1 base, with 16 bases between. Germline CDR1 reads SGHAT; CDR2 reads FQNNGV. The DNA for the CDR3 is TGTGCCAGCACTTGGGGCAGGGGCCTCCAAGAGACCCAGTACTTC. It yields the protein CASTWGRGLQETQYF.

This clone was seen once. This chain links TRBV28 with TRBJ2-2; tentative D call: TRBD1 (6 bases). Germline values: CDR1 MDHEN, CDR2 SYDVKM. The V gene lost 2 bases and the J gene lost 5 bases, with 9 bases spanning the gap. The CDR3 has 14 amino acids. Here the CDR3 reads CASSLGTKTGELFF. The CDR3 DNA reads TGTGCCAGCAGTTTAGGGACAAAAACCGGGGAGCTGTTTTTT. Filled out from reference TRBV28 and TRBJ2-2, the complete variable domain reads DVKVTQSSRYLVKRTGEKVFLECVQDMDHENMFWYRQDPGLGLRLIYFSYDVKMKEKGDIPEGYSVSREKKERFSLILESASTNQTSMYLCASSLGTKTGELFFGEGSRLTVL.

Points on this clone: An end of the junction does not agree with germline; a read error may underlie this. This chain uses TRBV6-1 with TRBJ1-5, with D unresolved. CDR1 MNHNS and CDR2 SASEGT come from the germline V gene. The CDR3 sequence is 13 residues long. The CDR3 sequence: CASSEGGGRRGYF. Here the CDR3 DNA reads TGTGCCAGCAGTGAAGGAGGAGGGAGGCGCGGTTATTTT.

This clone appeared a few times. The rearrangement links TRBV4-3 to TRBJ2-7; D is possibly TRBD1 (6 bases). Trimming removed 0 bases at V and 1 base at J, with 16 bases between. The germline V gene encodes CDR1 LGHNA and CDR2 YSLEER. The CDR3 length is 17 residues. CDR3 nucleotide sequence: TGCGCCAGCAGCCAAGATAGAGGGAGCACAGGGTCCTACGAGCAGTACTTC. Protein: CASSQDRGSTGSYEQYF.

The V gene is TRBV7-6, the J gene TRBJ2-7, with 10 bases fitting TRBD1. CDR3 length equals 13 residues. Germline loops: CDR1 SGHVS, CDR2 FNYEAQ. J gave up 5 bases and V 3 bases, and 1 base lay outside the gene matches. The CDR3 DNA reads TGTGCCAGCAGCTTGGGACAGGGGAACGAGCAGTACTTC. Protein: CASSLGQGNEQYF.

The V call is TRBV29-1, the J call TRBJ1-5, with 9 positions matching TRBD1. The V gene's germline CDR1 is SQVTM and CDR2 ANQGSEA. Trimming cost V 4 bases and J 2 bases; bases outside gene matches: 3. This CDR3 spans 14 amino acids. CDR3 residues: CSVGQGEGNQPQHF. DNA of the CDR3: TGCAGCGTTGGACAGGGGGAAGGCAATCAGCCCCAGCATTTT. Full variable domain (rest looked up from reference TRBV29-1 and TRBJ1-5): SAVISQKPSRDICQRGTSLTIQCQVDSQVTMMFWYRQQPGQSLTLIATANQGSEATYESGFVIDKFPISRPNLTFSTLTVSNMSPEDSSIYLCSVGQGEGNQPQHFGDGTRLSIL.

The V and J genes are TRBV7-8 and TRBJ1-4; weak D call: TRBD1 (6 bases). Trimming took off 5 bases at V and 0 bases at J, with 13 bases between the two ends. Germline CDR1 is SGHVS and CDR2 is FQNEAQ. This CDR3 spans 16 amino acids. The CDR3 DNA reads as TGTGCCAGCAGCCCGGACAGAGTTGCAACTAATGAAAAACTGTTTTTT. Translated: CASSPDRVATNEKLFF.

The V call is TRBV6-4, the J call TRBJ2-7; tentative D call: TRBD1 (5 bases). The germline gives CDR1 MRHNA, CDR2 SNTAGT. Trimming took 0 bases from V and 0 from J, leaving 15 bases between them. The CDR3 has 17 residues. The CDR3 nucleotides read TGTGCCAGCAGTGACTCAGGGGCTCTATCGCCCTCCTACGAGCAGTACTTC. It yields the protein CASSDSGALSPSYEQYF.

V and J are TRBV3-1 (or the pseudogene TRBV3-2) and TRBJ2-1; TRBD2 might be the D (5 bases). From germline, CDR1 is LGHDT and CDR2 YNNKEL (reference sequence). CDR3 length: 13 amino acids. Deletions cut 2 bases from V and 6 bases from J, with 8 bases between. The CDR3 DNA follows: TGTGCCAGCAGCCAAAGAGGGAGCAATGAGCAGTTCTTC. Encoded protein: CASSQRGSNEQFF.

The rearrangement links TRBV6-5 to TRBJ1-3; possibly TRBD1 for D (5 bases). Germline-derived CDR1 and CDR2 are MNHEY and SVGAGI. Trimming removed 8 bases from V and 3 bases from J, with 11 bases in between. This CDR3 comprises 13 residues. The CDR3 is CASGRGGGNTIYF. CDR3 DNA: TGTGCCAGCGGAAGGGGAGGTGGAAACACCATATATTTT.

The chain is built from TRBV10-1 and TRBJ2-7, with D perhaps matching TRBD1 (5 bases). Between the trimmed V and J ends, which lost 5 bases and 3 bases, there was a span of 8 bases. Germline V gives CDR1 WNHNN, CDR2 SYGVQD (reference sequence). The CDR3 has 12 amino acids. The CDR3 DNA reads as TGCGCCAGCAGTAAAGGGGACTACGAGCAGTACTTC. Protein: CASSKGDYEQYF.

The chain has TRBV21-1 and TRBJ2-3; TRBD2, the D gene given by the table, was not confirmed from the DNA. TRBV21-1 represents a pseudogene. The length of the CDR3 is 16 residues. As DNA, the CDR3 is TGTGCCAGCAATCCCCGGGGGGGGCTTGACACAGATACGCAGTATTTT. The encoded protein is CASNPRGGLDTDTQYF.